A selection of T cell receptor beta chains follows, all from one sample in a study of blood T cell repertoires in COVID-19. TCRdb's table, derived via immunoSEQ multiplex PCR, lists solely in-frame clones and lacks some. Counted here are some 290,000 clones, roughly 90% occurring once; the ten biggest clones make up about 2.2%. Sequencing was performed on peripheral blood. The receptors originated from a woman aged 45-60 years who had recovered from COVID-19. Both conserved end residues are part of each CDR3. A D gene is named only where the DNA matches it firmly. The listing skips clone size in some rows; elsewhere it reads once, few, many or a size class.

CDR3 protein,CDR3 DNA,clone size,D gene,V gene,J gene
CASDRTGVYEKLFF,TGTGCCAGCGACCGGACAGGGGTATATGAAAAACTGTTTTTT,NA,TRBD1,TRBV5-6,TRBJ1-4
CASSLGTGGETQYF,TGCGCCAGCAGCCTCGGGACAGGGGGAGAGACCCAGTACTTC,NA,TRBD1,TRBV5-1,TRBJ2-5
CASSMNRVEDEKLFF,TGTGCCAGTAGTATGAACAGGGTTGAAGATGAAAAACTGTTTTTT,NA,NA,TRBV19,TRBJ1-4
CASTRTSGKHNEQFF,TGCGCCAGCACCCGGACTAGCGGCAAACACAATGAGCAGTTCTTC,NA,TRBD2,TRBV5-1,TRBJ2-1
CASSQRGGDGYTF,TGTGCCAGCAGCCAGAGGGGGGGCGATGGCTACACCTTC,NA,NA,TRBV3-1/TRBV3-2,TRBJ1-2
CASSLVTSYTDTQYF,TGTGCCAGCAGTTTAGTGACTTCCTACACAGATACGCAGTATTTT,NA,NA,TRBV28,TRBJ2-3
CATQGDYGYTF,TGTGCCACCCAGGGGGATTATGGCTACACCTTC,NA,TRBD1,TRBV6-5,TRBJ1-2
CASSLTQTGVAFF,TGTGCCAGCAGCTTAACGCAGACAGGGGTAGCTTTCTTT,few,TRBD1,TRBV7-2,TRBJ1-1
CASSPGRGRGYTF,TGTGCCAGCAGCCCCGGGCGGGGGCGAGGCTACACCTTC,NA,NA,TRBV7-3,TRBJ1-2
CASSGGRTNTEAFF,TGTGCCAGCAGTGGAGGACGGACGAACACTGAAGCTTTCTTT,few,NA,TRBV28,TRBJ1-1
CASSKTGNTGELFF,TGTGCCAGCAGCAAGACAGGGAACACCGGGGAGCTGTTTTTT,NA,NA,TRBV9,TRBJ2-2
CASSLGAGMSDTQYF,TGTGCCAGCAGCTTAGGGGCGGGAATGTCAGATACGCAGTATTTT,NA,NA,TRBV7-9,TRBJ2-3
CAISEQIGLINTEAFF,TGTGCCATCAGTGAACAAATAGGACTTATTAACACTGAAGCTTTCTTT,NA,NA,TRBV10-3,TRBJ1-1
CASSLDGGGAGYEQYF,TGTGCCAGCAGCTTAGATGGCGGGGGGGCAGGCTACGAGCAGTACTTC,NA,TRBD2,TRBV7-9,TRBJ2-7
CASSERGGPVETQYF,TGTGCCAGCAGCGAGAGGGGGGGCCCGGTAGAGACCCAGTACTTC,NA,NA,TRBV9,TRBJ2-5
CASSVMMTDYNEQFF,TGTGCCAGCAGCGTCATGATGACAGATTACAATGAGCAGTTCTTC,NA,NA,TRBV9,TRBJ2-1
CASSSQGTLYEQYF,TGTGCCAGCAGCTCTCAAGGGACTCTGTACGAGCAGTACTTC,NA,NA,TRBV27,TRBJ2-7
CASSGGRGYYGYTF,TGTGCCAGCAGTGGAGGCAGGGGGTACTATGGCTACACCTTC,NA,TRBD1,TRBV2,TRBJ1-2
CASSKGWGTGTSNSSYNEQFF,NA,NA,NA,TRBV21-1,TRBJ2-1
CATRATSTGSTEAFF,TGTGCCACCAGAGCTACGTCGACAGGGTCCACTGAAGCTTTCTTT,NA,TRBD1,TRBV24-1,TRBJ1-1
CASRNRGPYNEQFF,TGTGCCAGTAGGAACAGGGGTCCCTACAATGAGCAGTTCTTC,NA,TRBD1,TRBV19,TRBJ2-1
CAWAPSGRRPQHF,TGTGCCTGGGCCCCCTCGGGTAGGAGGCCCCAGCATTTT,NA,NA,TRBV30,TRBJ1-5
CASSYPNSGGAFF,TGTGCCAGCAGTTACCCGAATAGTGGTGGAGCTTTCTTT,once,NA,TRBV6-2/TRBV6-3,TRBJ1-1
CASSRWGGSGGGTGELFF,TGTGCCAGCAGCCGCTGGGGCGGTAGCGGGGGAGGGACCGGGGAGCTGTTTTTT,NA,TRBD2,TRBV11-2,TRBJ2-2
CASSLGGALNTEAFF,TGTGCCAGCAGCTTGGGGGGAGCCTTGAACACTGAAGCTTTCTTT,NA,NA,TRBV5-4,TRBJ1-1
CASSYDRGRPPYEQYF,TGTGCCAGCAGCTATGACAGGGGGCGGCCACCCTACGAGCAGTACTTC,NA,TRBD1,TRBV6-2/TRBV6-3,TRBJ2-7
CASSRGNTGSEAFF,TGTGCCAGCAGTAGGGGGAATACAGGATCTGAAGCTTTCTTT,NA,NA,TRBV6-5,TRBJ1-1
CASSMTGSNYGYTF,TGTGCCAGCAGCATGACAGGGTCCAACTATGGCTACACCTTC,NA,TRBD1,TRBV5-6,TRBJ1-2
CASSYSVQYGYTF,TGTGCCAGCAGTTACTCGGTACAGTATGGCTACACCTTC,once,NA,TRBV6-5,TRBJ1-2
CASSSLAGTGDTQYF,TGTGCCAGCAGTTCGCTAGCGGGGACGGGTGATACGCAGTATTTT,once,TRBD2,TRBV6-2/TRBV6-3,TRBJ2-3
CASSYSKGTGGYEQYF,TGTGCCAGCAGTTACAGTAAAGGGACAGGGGGCTACGAGCAGTACTTC,NA,TRBD1,TRBV6-5,TRBJ2-7
CSVEARYTGELFF,TGCAGCGTTGAGGCCAGGTACACCGGGGAGCTGTTTTTT,NA,NA,TRBV29-1,TRBJ2-2
CASSPPREGYTF,TGTGCCAGCAGCCCCCCCCGGGAAGGCTACACCTTC,NA,NA,TRBV9,TRBJ1-2
CASRSAGLSTDTQYF,TGTGCCAGCAGATCAGCGGGCCTGAGCACAGATACGCAGTATTTT,NA,NA,TRBV28,TRBJ2-3
CASIRNRDRIYEQYF,TGTGCCAGCATCAGAAACCGGGACAGAATTTACGAGCAGTACTTC,NA,TRBD1,TRBV7-8,TRBJ2-7
CASRGQDLLANTEAFF,TGTGCCAGTAGGGGACAGGACCTTCTCGCTAACACTGAAGCTTTCTTT,NA,TRBD1,TRBV19,TRBJ1-1
CASSYPGIGNTIYF,TGTGCCAGCAGCTATCCAGGGATTGGAAACACCATATATTTT,NA,NA,TRBV11-2,TRBJ1-3
CASSYSGGARDEQFF,TGTGCCAGCAGTTACTCGGGGGGGGCTAGGGATGAGCAGTTCTTC,NA,NA,TRBV6-6,TRBJ2-1
CASSVVGTGPVEQYF,TGTGCCAGCAGCGTCGTAGGGACAGGGCCTGTCGAGCAGTACTTC,NA,TRBD1,TRBV9,TRBJ2-7
CASSTRTANYGYTF,TGTGCCAGCAGCACCCGGACAGCTAACTATGGCTACACCTTC,NA,NA,TRBV9,TRBJ1-2